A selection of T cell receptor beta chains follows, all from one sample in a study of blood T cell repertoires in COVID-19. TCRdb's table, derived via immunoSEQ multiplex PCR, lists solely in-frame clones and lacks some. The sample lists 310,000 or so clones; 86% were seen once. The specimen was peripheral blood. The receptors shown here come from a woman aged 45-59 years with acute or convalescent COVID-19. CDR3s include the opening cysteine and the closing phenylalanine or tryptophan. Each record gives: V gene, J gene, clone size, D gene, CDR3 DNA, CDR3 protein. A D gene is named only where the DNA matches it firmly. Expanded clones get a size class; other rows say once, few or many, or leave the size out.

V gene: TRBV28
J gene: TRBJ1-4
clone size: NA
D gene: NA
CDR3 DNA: TGTGCCAGCAGTCCTCTCGGACAGCCAACTAATGAAAAACTGTTTTTT
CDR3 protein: CASSPLGQPTNEKLFF

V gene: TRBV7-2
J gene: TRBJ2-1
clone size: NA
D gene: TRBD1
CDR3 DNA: TGTGCCAGCAGCCCAGACAGGGTTGGGAATGAGCAGTTCTTC
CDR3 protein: CASSPDRVGNEQFF

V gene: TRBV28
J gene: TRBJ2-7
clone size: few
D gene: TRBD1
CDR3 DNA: TGTGCCAGCAGTTTACCGGACAGGGGCCCCCAGCAGTACTTC
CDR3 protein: CASSLPDRGPQQYF

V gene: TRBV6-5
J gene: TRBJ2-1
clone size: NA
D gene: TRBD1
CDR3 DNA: TGTGCCAGCAGTTCGGAAAACAGGGGGAATTCCAATGAGCAGTTCTTC
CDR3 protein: CASSSENRGNSNEQFF

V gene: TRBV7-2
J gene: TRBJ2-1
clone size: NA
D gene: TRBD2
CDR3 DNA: TGTGCCAGCAGACCCGGACTAGCCAACTACAATGAGCAGTTCTTC
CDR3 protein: CASRPGLANYNEQFF

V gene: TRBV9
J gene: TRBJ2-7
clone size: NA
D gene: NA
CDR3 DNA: TGTGCCAGCAGCGTAGGAGAGGGTAGGGCCTACGAGCAGTACTTC
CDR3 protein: CASSVGEGRAYEQYF

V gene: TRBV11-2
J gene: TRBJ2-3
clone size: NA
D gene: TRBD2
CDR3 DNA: TGTGCCAGCAGCTTAGTCGGGACTAGCGTTAATACGCAGTATTTT
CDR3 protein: CASSLVGTSVNTQYF

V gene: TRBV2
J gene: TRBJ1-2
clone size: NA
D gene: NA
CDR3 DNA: TGTGCCAGCAGTGACGAGGTAGCTAACTATGGCTACACCTTC
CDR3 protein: CASSDEVANYGYTF

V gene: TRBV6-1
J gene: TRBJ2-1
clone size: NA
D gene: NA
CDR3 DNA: TGTGCCAGCAGTGGATCACGAGCCCCCTCCTACAATGAGCAGTTCTTC
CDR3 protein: CASSGSRAPSYNEQFF

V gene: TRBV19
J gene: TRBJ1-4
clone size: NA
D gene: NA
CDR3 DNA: TGTGCCAGTAGTATAGTCAAGAAATGGACTATGACTAATGAAAAACTGTTTTTT
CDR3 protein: CASSIVKKWTMTNEKLFF

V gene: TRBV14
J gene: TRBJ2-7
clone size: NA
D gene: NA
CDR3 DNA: TGTGCCAGCAGCCCCGGGGCTAGCGTAGCCTACGAGCAGTACTTC
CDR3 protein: CASSPGASVAYEQYF

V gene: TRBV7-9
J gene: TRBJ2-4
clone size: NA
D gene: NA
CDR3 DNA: TGTGCCAGCAGCCCCCCGGTAGCCAAAAACATTCAGTACTTC
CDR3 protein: CASSPPVAKNIQYF

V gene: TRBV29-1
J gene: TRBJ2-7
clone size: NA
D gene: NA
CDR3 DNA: TGCAGCGTCATCGGAGGGCCAAGTTTCGAGCAGTACTTC
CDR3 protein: CSVIGGPSFEQYF

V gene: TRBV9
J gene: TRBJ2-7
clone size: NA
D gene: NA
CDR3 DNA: TGTGCCAGCAGCGTTGTAGGGGGAACCTACGAGCAGTACTTC
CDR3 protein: CASSVVGGTYEQYF

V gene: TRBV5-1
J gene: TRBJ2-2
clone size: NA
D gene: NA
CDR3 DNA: TGCGCCAGCAGCTTGGCCTACGGGAACACCGGGGAGCTGTTTTTT
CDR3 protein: CASSLAYGNTGELFF

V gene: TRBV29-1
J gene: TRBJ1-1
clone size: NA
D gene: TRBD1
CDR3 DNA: TGCAGCGTTGGCCCCACAGGGGGGGACACTGAAGCTTTCTTT
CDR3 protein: CSVGPTGGDTEAFF

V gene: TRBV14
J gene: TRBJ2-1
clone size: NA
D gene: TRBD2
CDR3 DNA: TGTGCCAGCAGCCTCCGGGACAGAGGACTAGCGGGAGACCCCAATGAGCAGTTCTTC
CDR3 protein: CASSLRDRGLAGDPNEQFF

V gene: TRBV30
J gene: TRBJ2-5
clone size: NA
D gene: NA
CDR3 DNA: TGTGCCGGGACAGTTGGAGGGATGGAGACCCAGTACTTC
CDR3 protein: CAGTVGGMETQYF

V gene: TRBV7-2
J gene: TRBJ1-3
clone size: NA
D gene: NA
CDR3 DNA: TGTGCCAGCAGCACCGGGACATTTTCTGGAAACACCATATATTTT
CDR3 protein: CASSTGTFSGNTIYF

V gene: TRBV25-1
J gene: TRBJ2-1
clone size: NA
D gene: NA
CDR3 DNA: TGTGCCAGCAGTGAATTACTAGTAAGGGTATATGAGCAGTTCTTC
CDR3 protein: CASSELLVRVYEQFF

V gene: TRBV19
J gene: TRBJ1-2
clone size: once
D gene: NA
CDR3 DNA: TGTGCCAGTAGTATACGCGGGACTTGGGGCTACACCTTC
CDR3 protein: CASSIRGTWGYTF

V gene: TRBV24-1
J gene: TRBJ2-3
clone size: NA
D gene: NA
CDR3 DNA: TGTGCCACCAGTGATCAGGTGGTCACAGATACGCAGTATTTT
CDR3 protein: CATSDQVVTDTQYF

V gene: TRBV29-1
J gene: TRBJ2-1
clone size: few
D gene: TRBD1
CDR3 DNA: TGCAGCGTATACAGGGGCGACAGTCCGGAGCAGTTCTTC
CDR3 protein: CSVYRGDSPEQFF

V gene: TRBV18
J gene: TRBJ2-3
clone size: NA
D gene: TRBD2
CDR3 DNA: TGTGCCAGCTCCCCTACTAGCGGGAGTAAGGGCGCCTCACCAGATACGCAGTATTTT
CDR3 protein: CASSPTSGSKGASPDTQYF

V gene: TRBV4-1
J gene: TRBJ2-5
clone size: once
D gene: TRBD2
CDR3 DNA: TGCGCCAGCAGCCAATTCTTGTTAGCGGGAGGGCGAGAGACCCAGTACTTC
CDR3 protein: CASSQFLLAGGRETQYF

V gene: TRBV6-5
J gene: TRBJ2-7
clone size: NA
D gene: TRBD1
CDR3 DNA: TGTGCCAGCAGTTACTCCGACAGGGGGCTGTCCTACGAGCAGTACTTC
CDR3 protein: CASSYSDRGLSYEQYF

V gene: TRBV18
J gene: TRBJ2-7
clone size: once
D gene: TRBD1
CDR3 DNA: TGTGCCAGCTCAGCGGGACAGGGTAGGGCATCCTACGAGCAGTACTTC
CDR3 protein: CASSAGQGRASYEQYF

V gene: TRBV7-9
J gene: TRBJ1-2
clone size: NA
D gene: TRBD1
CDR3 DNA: TGTGCCAGCACCCTACCTTTATTGACAGGGGGTGGCTACACCTTC
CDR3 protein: CASTLPLLTGGGYTF

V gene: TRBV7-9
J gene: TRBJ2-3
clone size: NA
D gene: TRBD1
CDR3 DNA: TGTGCCAGCAGCCCGGGACAGGGGGGCACAGATACGCAGTATTTT
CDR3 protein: CASSPGQGGTDTQYF

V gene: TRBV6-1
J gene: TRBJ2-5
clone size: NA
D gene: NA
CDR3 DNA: TGTGCCAGCAGTGAAAGACCTGACTACCACCAAGAGACCCAGTACTTC
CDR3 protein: CASSERPDYHQETQYF

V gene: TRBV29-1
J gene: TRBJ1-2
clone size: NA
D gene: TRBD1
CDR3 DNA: TGCAGCGTTGGGGACAGGTACTATGGCTACACCTTC
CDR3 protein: CSVGDRYYGYTF

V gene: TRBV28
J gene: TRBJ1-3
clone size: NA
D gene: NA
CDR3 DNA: TGTGCCAGCATTATGGGGGGCTCTGGAAACACCATATATTTT
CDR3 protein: CASIMGGSGNTIYF

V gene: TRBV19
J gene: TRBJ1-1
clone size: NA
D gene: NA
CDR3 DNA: TGTGCCAGCCATGAACAGGGATTGAGCACTGAAGCTTTCTTT
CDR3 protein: CASHEQGLSTEAFF

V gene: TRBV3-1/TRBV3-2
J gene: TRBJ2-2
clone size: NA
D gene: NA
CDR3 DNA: TGTGCCAGCAGCCCCAACCAACTAGGTCGGCTGTTTTTT
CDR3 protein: CASSPNQLGRLFF

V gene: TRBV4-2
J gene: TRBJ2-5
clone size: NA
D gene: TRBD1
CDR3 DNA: TGTGCCAGCAGCCGACAGGGGCTCCAAGAGACCCAGTACTTC
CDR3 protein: CASSRQGLQETQYF

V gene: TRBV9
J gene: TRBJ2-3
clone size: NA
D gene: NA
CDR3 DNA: TGTGCCAGCAGCGCAAGAATGCGGTTCACAGATACGCAGTATTTT
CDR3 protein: CASSARMRFTDTQYF

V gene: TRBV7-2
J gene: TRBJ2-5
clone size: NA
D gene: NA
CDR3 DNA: TGTGCCAGCAGCCCTTACCAAGAGACCCAGTACTTC
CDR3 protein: CASSPYQETQYF

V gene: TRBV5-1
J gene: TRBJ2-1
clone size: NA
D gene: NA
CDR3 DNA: TGCGCCAGCAGCTTGGATGCGGGATACAATGAGCAGTTCTTC
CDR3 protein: CASSLDAGYNEQFF

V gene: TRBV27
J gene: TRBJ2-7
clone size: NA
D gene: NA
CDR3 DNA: TGTGCCAGCACCGGCGCGGGGGCGCCCTACGAGCAGTACTTC
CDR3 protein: CASTGAGAPYEQYF

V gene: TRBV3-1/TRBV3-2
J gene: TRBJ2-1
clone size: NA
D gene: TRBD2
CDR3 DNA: TGTGCCAGCAGCCAATTGACTAGCGGCAATGAGCAGTTCTTC
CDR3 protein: CASSQLTSGNEQFF

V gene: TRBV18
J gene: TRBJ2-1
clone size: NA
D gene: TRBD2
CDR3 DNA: TGTGCCAGCTCACCGCCCCCGGGACTATACAATGAGCAGTTCTTC
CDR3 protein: CASSPPPGLYNEQFF

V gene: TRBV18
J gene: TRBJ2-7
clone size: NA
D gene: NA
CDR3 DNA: TGTGCCAGCTCACCGACAGCAACCTACGAGCAGTACTTC
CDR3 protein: CASSPTATYEQYF

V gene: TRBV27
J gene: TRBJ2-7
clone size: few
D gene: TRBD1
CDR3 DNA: TGTGCCAGCAGTACCCGGGACAGGGGGTCGGGTGTGCAGTACTTC
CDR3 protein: CASSTRDRGSGVQYF

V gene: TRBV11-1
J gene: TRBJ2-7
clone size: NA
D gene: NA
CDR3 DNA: TGTGCCAGCAGCAAGGGGGGGTGGACAGGGAGCGAGCAGTACTTC
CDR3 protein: CASSKGGWTGSEQYF

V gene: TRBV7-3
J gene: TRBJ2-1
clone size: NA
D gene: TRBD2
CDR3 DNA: TGTGCCAGCAGCTTAGAGCCCCAACTAGCGGTACCCGGGAATGAGCAGTTCTTC
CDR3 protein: CASSLEPQLAVPGNEQFF

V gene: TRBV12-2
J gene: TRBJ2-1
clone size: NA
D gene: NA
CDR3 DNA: TGTGCAAGTCGCTTAGGGACTAGCGTCCCAAACCCTTACAATGAGCAGTTCTTC
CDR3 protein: CASRLGTSVPNPYNEQFF